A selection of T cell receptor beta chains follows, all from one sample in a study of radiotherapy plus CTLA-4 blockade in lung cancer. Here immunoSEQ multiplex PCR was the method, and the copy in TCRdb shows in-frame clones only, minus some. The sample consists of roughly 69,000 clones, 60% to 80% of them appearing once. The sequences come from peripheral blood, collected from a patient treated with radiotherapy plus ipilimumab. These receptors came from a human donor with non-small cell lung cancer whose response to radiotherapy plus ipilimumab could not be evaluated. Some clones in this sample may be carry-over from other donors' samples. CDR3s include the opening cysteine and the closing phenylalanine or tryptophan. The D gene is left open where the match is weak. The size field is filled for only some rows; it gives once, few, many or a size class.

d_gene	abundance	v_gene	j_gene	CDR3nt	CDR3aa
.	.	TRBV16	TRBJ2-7	TGTGCCAGCAGCCCACAGGTCTCCTACGAGCAGTACTTC	CASSPQVSYEQYF
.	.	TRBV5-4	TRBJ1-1	TGTGCCAGCAGCAGGACAGAGAACACTGAAGCTTTCTTT	CASSRTENTEAFF
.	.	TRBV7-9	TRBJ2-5	TGTGCCAGCAGCCCCCGGGACAAAGGGGAGACCCAGTACTTC	CASSPRDKGETQYF
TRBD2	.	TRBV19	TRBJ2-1	TGTGCCAGTCTACCAGGACTAGCGGGGTGGCCCAATGAGCAGTTCTTC	CASLPGLAGWPNEQFF
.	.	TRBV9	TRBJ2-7	TGTGCCAGCAGCTCATCTTGGGGCGGAGTATACGAGCAGTACTTC	CASSSSWGGVYEQYF
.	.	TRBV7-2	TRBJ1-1	TGTGCCAGCAGCTTAGTCGCAGTTATGAACACTGAAGCTTTCTTT	CASSLVAVMNTEAFF
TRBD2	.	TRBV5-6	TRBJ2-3	TGTGCCAGCAGCCTAAGGGGCGGGGGGAAGACAGATACGCAGTATTTT	CASSLRGGGKTDTQYF
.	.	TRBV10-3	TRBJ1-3	TGTGCCATCACTGACAGCTCTGGAAACACCATATATTTT	CAITDSSGNTIYF
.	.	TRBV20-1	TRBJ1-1	TGCAGTGCTAGAGATCGGTGGGAAGCTTTCTTT	CSARDRWEAFF
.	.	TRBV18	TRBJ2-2	TGTGCCAGCTCACTACGGGGCGGGGAGCTGTTTTTT	CASSLRGGELFF
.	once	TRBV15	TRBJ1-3	TGTGCCACCAGCAGAGCAGTGAACTCTGGAAACACCATATATTTT	CATSRAVNSGNTIYF
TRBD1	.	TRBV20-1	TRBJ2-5	TGCAGTGCCCTACAGGGGGCGACCCAGTACTTC	CSALQGATQYF
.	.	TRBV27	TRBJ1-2	TGTGCCAGCAGCTTACGGGAGGGGACCTATGGCTACACCTTC	CASSLREGTYGYTF
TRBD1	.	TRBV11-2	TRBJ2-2	TGTGCCAGCAGCATCACCCCCGGGACAGGGCTAACCGGGGAGCTGTTTTTT	CASSITPGTGLTGELFF
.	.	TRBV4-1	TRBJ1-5	TGCGCCAGCAGCCAAGTTCCAGGGAACACCCAACAGCCCCAGCATTTT	CASSQVPGNTQQPQHF
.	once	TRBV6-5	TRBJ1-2	TGTGCCAGCAGGAACAGGGAACCAATTGATGGCTACACCTTC	CASRNREPIDGYTF
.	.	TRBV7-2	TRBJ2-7	TGTGCCAGCAGCTTGGGGCCCCTAGGGTACGAGCAGTACTTC	CASSLGPLGYEQYF
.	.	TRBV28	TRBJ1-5	TGTGCCAGCAGCCCTTCCACATATAGCAATCAGCCCCAGCATTTT	CASSPSTYSNQPQHF
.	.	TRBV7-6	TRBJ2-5	TGTGCCAGCAGCCAAAGGGGGGAGACCCAGTACTTC	CASSQRGETQYF
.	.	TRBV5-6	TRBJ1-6	TGTGCCAGCAGCTTCGGGGAGCTGGTTTCACCCCTCCACTTT	CASSFGELVSPLHF
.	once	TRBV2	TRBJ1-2	TGTGCCAGCAGTGATGGCTTTAGCAACTTTAGCTACACCTTC	CASSDGFSNFSYTF
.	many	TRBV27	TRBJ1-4	TGTGCCAGCAGCCCCCGAGGAGTTAATGAAAAACTGTTTTTT	CASSPRGVNEKLFF
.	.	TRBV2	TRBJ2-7	TGTGCCAGCAGCCCCTCGGGGGACTGGGCCTACGAGCAGTACTTC	CASSPSGDWAYEQYF
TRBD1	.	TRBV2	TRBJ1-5	TGTGCCAGCGAAAGGAGCCAGCTCTCCCAAGCCCGGACAGGGCCTAATCAGCCCCAGCATTTT	CASERSQLSQARTGPNQPQHF
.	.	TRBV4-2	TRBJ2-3	TGTGCCAGCAGCCAACCAGGACACCTTAGCACAGATACGCAGTATTTT	CASSQPGHLSTDTQYF
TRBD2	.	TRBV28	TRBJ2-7	TGTGCCAGCGTTACGGGGGGGCGTGAACGCGAGCAGTACTTC	CASVTGGREREQYF
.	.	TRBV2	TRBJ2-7	TGTGCCAGCAGTAGGGGGTTTAGCTCCTACGAGCAGTACTTC	CASSRGFSSYEQYF
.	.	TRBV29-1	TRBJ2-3	TGCAGCGTGGCAGGGGCCCTGGGCACAGATACGCAGTATTTT	CSVAGALGTDTQYF
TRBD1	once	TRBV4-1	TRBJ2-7	TGCGCCAGCAGCCAAGGACCGTTCGGCAGGGGGCGAACGGACCCCATATACGAGCAGTACTTC	CASSQGPFGRGRTDPIYEQYF
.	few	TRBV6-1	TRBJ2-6	TGTGCCAGCAGTGAATCGGGGGGCGGCTCTGGGGCCAACGTCCTGACTTTC	CASSESGGGSGANVLTF
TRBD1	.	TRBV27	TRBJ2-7	TGTGCCAGCAGTTCTTGGGACAGTTACGAGCAGTACTTC	CASSSWDSYEQYF
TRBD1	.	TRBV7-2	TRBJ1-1	TGTGCCAGCAGCTTCTACGGCCTGGGACAGATGAACACTGAAGCTTTCTTT	CASSFYGLGQMNTEAFF
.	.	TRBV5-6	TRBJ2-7	TGTGCCAGCAGCTCCTACGGGACCCTAGGACTATACGAGCAGTACTTC	CASSSYGTLGLYEQYF
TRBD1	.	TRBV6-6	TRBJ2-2	TGTGCCAGCGGAGGGGGACAGGGGCGCACCGGGGAGCTGTTTTTT	CASGGGQGRTGELFF
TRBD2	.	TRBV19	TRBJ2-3	TGTGCCAGTAGTATAGGGCGGGGGGACACAGATACGCAGTATTTT	CASSIGRGDTDTQYF
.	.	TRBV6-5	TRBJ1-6	TGTGCCAGCAGTTTCCAGGGTCTCCCCCCCAATTCACCCCTCCACTTT	CASSFQGLPPNSPLHF
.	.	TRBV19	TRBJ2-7	TGTGCCAGTAGTATAGTGATATGGACAGTCCGGAACGAGCAGTACTTC	CASSIVIWTVRNEQYF
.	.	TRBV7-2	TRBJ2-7	TGTGCCACGGGGATCCCATCCTCCTACGAGCAGTACTTC	CATGIPSSYEQYF
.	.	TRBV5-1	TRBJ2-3	TGCGCCAGCAGCTCGGAGGGACGACCTAGTGATACGCAGTATTTT	CASSSEGRPSDTQYF
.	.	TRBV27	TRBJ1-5	TGTGCCAGCAGTTTAGAGGGCCGTAGCAATCAGCCCCAGCATTTT	CASSLEGRSNQPQHF
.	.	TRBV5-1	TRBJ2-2	TGCGCCAGCAGCTTGGCAAACACCGGGGAGCTGTTTTTT	CASSLANTGELFF
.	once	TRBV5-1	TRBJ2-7	TGCGCCAGCAGCTTGGCCAGTCAGGCCGGCGGGTACGAGCAGTACTTC	CASSLASQAGGYEQYF
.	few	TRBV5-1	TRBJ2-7	TGCGCCAGCAGCTTTCCAGGGGCCAACGAGCAGTACTTC	CASSFPGANEQYF
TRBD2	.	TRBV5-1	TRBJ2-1	TGCGCCAGCAGCTTGGGGCTAGCGGGGACCAATGAGCAGTTCTTC	CASSLGLAGTNEQFF
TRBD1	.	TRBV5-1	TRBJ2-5	TGCGCCAGCAGCTTAGAGACAGGGGAATACGGGACCCAGTACTTC	CASSLETGEYGTQYF
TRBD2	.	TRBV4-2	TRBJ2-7	TGTGCCAGCAGCGAATCGGGGGGGACCTACGAGCAGTACTTC	CASSESGGTYEQYF
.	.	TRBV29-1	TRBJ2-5	TGCAGCGTTGCAAGTAGCGGAGAGACCCAGTACTTC	CSVASSGETQYF
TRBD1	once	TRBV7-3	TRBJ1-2	TGTGCCAGCAGCCCCAGACAGGGTCGGGGCTACACCTTC	CASSPRQGRGYTF
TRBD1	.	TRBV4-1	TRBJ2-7	TGCGCCAGCAGCCAATCGGGACAGGGGGGCTCCTACGAGCAGTACTTC	CASSQSGQGGSYEQYF
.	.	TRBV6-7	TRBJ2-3	TGTGCCAGCAGTTATAGCATTCGCACAGATACGCAGTATTTT	CASSYSIRTDTQYF
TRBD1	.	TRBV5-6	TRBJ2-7	TGTGCCAGCAGCTGGGGACAGCCTGGCGACGAGCAGTACTTC	CASSWGQPGDEQYF
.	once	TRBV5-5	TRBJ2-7	TGTGCCAGCAGCTTACAGAGCCCCTACGAGCAGTACTTC	CASSLQSPYEQYF
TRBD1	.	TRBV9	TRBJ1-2	TGTGCCAGCAGCGTAGAAGACGGGACAGACTATGGCTACACCTTC	CASSVEDGTDYGYTF
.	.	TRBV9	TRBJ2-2	TGTGCCAGCAGCGTAGTTGGGACATGGCCCGGGGAGCTGTTTTTT	CASSVVGTWPGELFF
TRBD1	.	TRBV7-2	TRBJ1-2	TGTGCCAGCAGCTCAGACAGGGACTTTGGCTACACCTTC	CASSSDRDFGYTF